This T cell receptor beta chain was sequenced in a study of T-cell reconstitution after alpha-beta-depleted transplantation in children. The authors prepared the TCRbeta library with unique molecular identifiers. TCRdb redid the calling of the PCR reads with MiXCR, one entry per CDR3 protein. The data hold some 590,000 distinct CDR3 sequences, with more than 9% observed a single time. The V and J ends lost 7 bases and 2 bases respectively, with 11 bases between them. Germline lookup yields CDR1 SQVTM and CDR2 ANQGSEA. The CDR3 contains 13 residues. The source is a human donor who donated a stem cell graft to a child with acute myeloid leukemia. The starting material was PBMCs from the stem cell graft donor, obtained from the stem cell graft. The gene calls are TRBV29-1 and TRBJ2-2; D tentatively reads TRBD1 or TRBD2 (6 bases each). Written as DNA, the CDR3 is TGCAGCGGGGAGGACAGAAACACCGGGGAGCTGTTTTTT. This codes for CSGEDRNTGELFF.